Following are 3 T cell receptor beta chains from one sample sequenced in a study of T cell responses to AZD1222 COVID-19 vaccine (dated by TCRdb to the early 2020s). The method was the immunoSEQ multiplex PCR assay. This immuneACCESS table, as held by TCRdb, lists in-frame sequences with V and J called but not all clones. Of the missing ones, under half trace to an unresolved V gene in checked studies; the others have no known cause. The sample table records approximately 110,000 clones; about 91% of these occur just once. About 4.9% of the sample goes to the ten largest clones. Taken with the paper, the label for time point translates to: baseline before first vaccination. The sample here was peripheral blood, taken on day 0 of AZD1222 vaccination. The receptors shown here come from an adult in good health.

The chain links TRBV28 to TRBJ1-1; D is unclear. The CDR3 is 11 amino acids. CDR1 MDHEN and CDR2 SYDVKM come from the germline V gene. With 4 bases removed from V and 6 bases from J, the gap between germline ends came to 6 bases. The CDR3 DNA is TGTGCCAGCAGTTCATTTGCTGAAGCTTTCTTT. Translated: CASSSFAEAFF.

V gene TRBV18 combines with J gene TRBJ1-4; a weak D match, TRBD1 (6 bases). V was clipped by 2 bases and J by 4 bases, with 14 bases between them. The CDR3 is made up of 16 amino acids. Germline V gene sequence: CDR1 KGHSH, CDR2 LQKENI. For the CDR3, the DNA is TGTGCCAGCTCACCAGTACAGGGCTTAAGTAATGAAAAACTGTTTTTT. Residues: CASSPVQGLSNEKLFF.

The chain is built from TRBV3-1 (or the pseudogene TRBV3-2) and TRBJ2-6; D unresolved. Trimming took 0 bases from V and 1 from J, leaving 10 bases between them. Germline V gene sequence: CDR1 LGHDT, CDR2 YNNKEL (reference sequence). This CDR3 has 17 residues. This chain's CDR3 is CASSQDQRMSGANVLTF. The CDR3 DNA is TGTGCCAGCAGCCAAGATCAGAGGATGTCTGGGGCCAACGTCCTGACTTTC.